The 13 T cell receptor beta chains given below trace back to one sample, sequenced in a study of cytomegalovirus exposure and HLA in healthy donors (dated by TCRdb to about 2017). The protocol used for the library was the immunoSEQ multiplex PCR assay. The multiplex PCR relied on a mix of 60 forward primers for TCR Vbeta segments and 13 reverse primers for TCR Jbeta segments. TCRdb stores this immuneACCESS table with in-frame sequences only. Part of the clones is absent; in the studies checked, under half of the shortfall reflects unresolved V genes, and no reason is known for the rest. This sample is represented by roughly 180,000 clones; 80% to 90% of them were singletons. Clones ranked in the top ten supply about 4.9% of the sample. The material sequenced was PBMCs. These receptors were taken from a girl aged 5 to 17 in good health and CMV-seropositive.

This chain connects TRBV7-6 to TRBJ2-1; possible D gene TRBD1, 6 bases. Between the trimmed V and J ends, which lost 4 bases and 5 bases, there was a span of 12 bases. The CDR3 is 14 amino acids. The germline CDR1 and CDR2 sequences are SGHVS and FNYEAQ. CDR3 DNA: TGTGCCAGCAGCTCCACCCCAGGGGACAATGAGCAGTTCTTC. It is translated as CASSSTPGDNEQFF.

V is TRBV6-6 and J is TRBJ2-3, with TRBD1 identical over 9 bases. CDR3 length equals 16 residues. The V segment lost 4 bases and the J segment 3 bases; nucleotides outside the gene matches: 8. CDR1 and CDR2 (germline): MNHNY, SVGAGI (reference sequence). The CDR3 region has the DNA TGTGCCAGCAGTTTTACAGGGGGCAAATGGACAGATACGCAGTATTTT. It yields the protein CASSFTGGKWTDTQYF.

The chain uses TRBV5-6 and TRBJ2-5; TRBD2 aligns across 14 bases. With 3 bases clipped from V and 3 bases from J, the junction kept 10 bases outside the gene matches. Germline V gene data show CDR1 as SGHDT and CDR2 as YYEEEE. CDR3 length equals 18 residues. CDR3 DNA sequence: TGTGCCAGCAGCTCTGGACTAGCGGGGGGCTACGCCGAAGAGACCCAGTACTTC. It specifies CASSSGLAGGYAEETQYF.

The rearrangement joins TRBV12-5 to TRBJ1-3; 7 bases agree with TRBD1. The CDR3 is made up of 15 amino acids. J lost 0 bases, V lost 6 bases, and 5 bases had no gene match. The germline CDR1 and CDR2 sequences are LGHNT and FRNRAP. CDR3 bases: TGTGCTAGTGGCCTTTCAGGGGGCTCTGGAAACACCATATATTTT. This translates into CASGLSGGSGNTIYF.

This chain links TRBV12-5 with TRBJ1-2; D uncertain. The CDR3 covers 12 residues. Looked up from germline, CDR1 is LGHNT and CDR2 is FRNRAP. The germline V and J ends were trimmed by 2 bases and 10 bases, with 11 bases remaining between them. For the CDR3, the DNA is TGTGCTAGTGGTTTGCTGACGGGAACCTACACCTTC. Its protein product is CASGLLTGTYTF.

This sequence joins TRBV4-1 and TRBJ1-1; D gene unclear. Looked up from germline, CDR1 is MGHRA and CDR2 is YSYEKL. The ends were cut back, 11 bases at V and 5 bases at J, with 18 bases in the middle. This CDR3 comprises 13 residues. The CDR3 bases are TGCGCCTTCCGACATACCTTGTGGACTGAAGCTTTCTTT. Encoded protein: CAFRHTLWTEAFF.

Comment on this clone: The same CDR3 arises from other DNA sequences in this sample as well. The chain recombines TRBV5-6 with TRBJ2-7; D may be TRBD2 (6 bases). The CDR3 consists of 14 residues. CDR1 and CDR2 (germline): SGHDT, YYEEEE. Trimming removed 3 bases at V and 4 bases at J, with 14 bases between. CDR3 loop: CASSSGTATYEQYF. Here the CDR3 DNA reads TGTGCCAGCAGCTCCGGGACTGCTACTTACGAGCAGTACTTC.

CDR3 sequence: CASTEQGREAYEQYF. CDR3 coding DNA: TGTGCCAGCACCGAACAGGGCAGGGAAGCCTACGAGCAGTACTTC. The V call is TRBV28, the J call TRBJ2-7; perhaps TRBD1 as D (6 bases). The CDR3 consists of 15 residues. Germline lookup yields CDR1 MDHEN and CDR2 SYDVKM. Trimming pared 7 bases from V and 2 bases from J, leaving 18 bases between.

CDR3 region: CASSVAGTGGGFAVYNEQFF. Here the CDR3 DNA reads TGTGCCAGCAGCGTAGCAGGGACAGGGGGCGGTTTTGCAGTCTACAATGAGCAGTTCTTC. The V call is TRBV9, the J call TRBJ2-1, with 12 positions matching TRBD1. Unmatched junction bases numbered 13, after V lost 0 bases and J lost 3 bases. The CDR3 sequence is 20 residues long. Germline assignment: CDR1 SGDLS and CDR2 YYNGEE. Drawing the rest from reference TRBV9 and TRBJ2-1, the complete variable domain is DSGVTQTPKHLITATGQRVTLRCSPRSGDLSVYWYQQSLDQGLQFLIQYYNGEERAKGNILERFSAQQFPDLHSELNLSSLELGDSALYFCASSVAGTGGGFAVYNEQFFGPGTRLTVL.

V gene TRBV5-4 combines with J gene TRBJ2-1; perhaps TRBD2 as D (5 bases). The CDR3 length is 15 residues. Trimming stripped 2 bases from V and 4 bases from J, with 13 bases between. Germline CDR1 SGHNT, CDR2 YYREEE (reference sequence). The CDR3 sequence is CASSLDRAGYNEQFF. In DNA, the CDR3 is TGTGCCAGCAGCTTAGACCGGGCGGGTTACAATGAGCAGTTCTTC.

This clone was recorded a few times. Distinct nucleotide sequences in the sample also encode this CDR3. The chain couples TRBV5-1 to TRBJ1-1; D gene uncertain. CDR1 and CDR2 (germline): SGHRS, YFSETQ. V lost 0 bases and J 0 bases, leaving 6 bases between the germline ends. The CDR3 extends over 14 amino acids. This chain's CDR3 is CASSLVQMNTEAFF. In DNA, the CDR3 is TGCGCCAGCAGCTTGGTTCAGATGAACACTGAAGCTTTCTTT. Combining the CDR3 with reference TRBV5-1 and TRBJ1-1 gives the whole variable domain KAGVTQTPRYLIKTRGQQVTLSCSPISGHRSVSWYQQTPGQGLQFLFEYFSETQRNKGNFPGRFSGRQFSNSRSEMNVSTLELGDSALYLCASSLVQMNTEAFFGQGTRLTVV.

This clone was seen a handful of times. The chain employs TRBV27 and TRBJ1-1, with 7 bases matching TRBD1. CDR3 length: 12 amino acids. The germline gives CDR1 MNHEY, CDR2 SMNVEV (reference sequence). Trimming at V came to 3 bases and at J to 7 bases, leaving 2 bases not matched to a gene. The CDR3: CASSFRQGEAFF. The CDR3 DNA is TGTGCCAGCAGTTTTCGACAGGGTGAAGCTTTCTTT.

The chain combines TRBV10-1 with TRBJ1-1, with TRBD1 matching over 9 bases. J gave up 6 bases and V 6 bases, and 5 bases lay outside the gene matches. CDR3 length: 13 amino acids. CDR1 and CDR2 (germline): WNHNN, SYGVQD (reference sequence). CDR3 bases: TGCGCCAGCAGCCGGGACAGGGCCTCTGAAGCTTTCTTT. It is translated as CASSRDRASEAFF.